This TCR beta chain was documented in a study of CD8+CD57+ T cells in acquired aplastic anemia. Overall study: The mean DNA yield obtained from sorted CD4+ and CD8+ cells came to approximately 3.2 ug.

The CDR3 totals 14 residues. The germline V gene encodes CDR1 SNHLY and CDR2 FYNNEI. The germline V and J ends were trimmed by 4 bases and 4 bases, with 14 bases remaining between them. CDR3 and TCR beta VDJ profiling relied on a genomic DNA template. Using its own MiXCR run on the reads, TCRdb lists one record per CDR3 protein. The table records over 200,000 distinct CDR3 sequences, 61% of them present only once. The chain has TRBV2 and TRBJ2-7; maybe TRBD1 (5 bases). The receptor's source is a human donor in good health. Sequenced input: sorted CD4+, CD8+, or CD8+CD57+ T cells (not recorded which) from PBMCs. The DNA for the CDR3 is TGTGCCAGCAGTGTCGAACCAGGGAAGTACGAGCAGTACTTC. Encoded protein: CASSVEPGKYEQYF.